These 4 T cell receptor beta chains came from one sample sequenced in a study of cytomegalovirus exposure and HLA in healthy donors. Profiled with immunoSEQ multiplex PCR; TCRdb holds only in-frame clones, not every one. The data show 110,000 to 150,000 clones, about 95% seen once. Sequenced material: PBMCs. The receptor set was obtained from a man aged 18 to 29 in good health and CMV-seropositive.

J is TRBJ1-1 and V is TRBV2; D perhaps matches TRBD1 (6 bases). V was trimmed by 6 bases and J by 1 base, leaving 12 bases between them. The CDR3 consists of 14 residues. Germline V CDR1 and CDR2: SNHLY, FYNNEI. CDR3 residues: CASSRGQRNTEAFF. The CDR3 DNA sequence: TGTGCCAGCAGCCGCGGACAGCGGAACACTGAAGCTTTCTTT.

V gene TRBV5-4 combines with J gene TRBJ1-2, with D possibly matching TRBD1 (6 bases). The V gene lost 3 bases and the J gene lost 1 base, with 13 bases spanning the gap. The CDR3 is 15 residues long. The germline V gene has CDR1 SGHNT and CDR2 YYREEE (reference sequence). The CDR3 coding sequence is TGTGCCAGCAGCTCCCGGACAGAAATTAACTATGGCTACACCTTC. Amino acid sequence: CASSSRTEINYGYTF.

This chain connects TRBV5-1 to TRBJ2-7, with 9 nucleotides matching TRBD1. V trimming: 4 bases; J trimming: 3 bases; junction bases outside the gene matches: 5. This CDR3 has 14 residues. The germline V gene has CDR1 SGHRS and CDR2 YFSETQ. The CDR3 DNA sequence: TGCGCCAGCAGCCCGGGACAGGGAATCTACGAGCAGTACTTC. Protein product: CASSPGQGIYEQYF.

V usage is TRBV7-9 and J usage is TRBJ1-1; D uncertain. The CDR3 is 16 amino acids. V was trimmed by 0 bases and J by 5 bases, leaving 16 bases between them. Germline assignment: CDR1 SEHNR and CDR2 FQNEAQ (reference sequence). The CDR3 is CASSLALGQTKTEAFF. In DNA form, the CDR3 reads TGTGCCAGCAGCTTAGCCCTGGGCCAGACGAAGACTGAAGCTTTCTTT.